A selection of T cell receptor beta chains follows, all from one sample in a study of T cells in Graves' hyperthyroidism and ophthalmopathy. Each CDR3 protein is one row after TCRdb ran MiXCR on the multiplex PCR reads. The sample includes 300,000 or so distinct CDR3 sequences, roughly 23% seen only once; the top ten take around 45%. Sequenced input: blood. The receptors were sampled from a woman aged 45 to 65 with Graves' hyperthyroidism. Each CDR3 is given with its conserved first and last residue. The order of the fields is D gene, V gene, J gene, clone size, CDR3 DNA, CDR3 protein. The D gene is left open where the match is weak. The size of a clone is reported for some rows only, either as once, few or many, or as a class for expanded clones.

D: TRBD2
V: TRBV5-1
J: TRBJ2-1
size: NA
DNA: TGCGCCAGCAGCTTGGGGGGGACTACTAGTTTAGATGGGCAGTTCTTC
CDR3: CASSLGGTTSLDGQFF

D: NA
V: TRBV7-2
J: TRBJ2-1
size: few
DNA: TGTGCCAGCAGCCCCACCCGGCATGAGCAGTTCTTC
CDR3: CASSPTRHEQFF

D: TRBD2
V: TRBV28
J: TRBJ2-1
size: many
DNA: TGTGCCAGCAGTTTATGGGATAGCGGGTATAGCTCCTACAATGAGCAGTTCTTC
CDR3: CASSLWDSGYSSYNEQFF

D: NA
V: TRBV9
J: TRBJ2-1
size: NA
DNA: TGTGCCAGCAGCGTAGGGGGGGGGACAGAGCAGTTCTTC
CDR3: CASSVGGGTEQFF

D: NA
V: TRBV2
J: TRBJ2-3
size: many
DNA: TGTGCCAGCAAATTCGGAGCCACAGATACGCAGTATTTT
CDR3: CASKFGATDTQYF

D: TRBD2
V: TRBV13
J: TRBJ2-7
size: few
DNA: TGTGCCAGCAGCTTAGGGGTAGCGGGGGGTTACTACGAGCAGTACTTC
CDR3: CASSLGVAGGYYEQYF

D: TRBD1
V: TRBV20-1
J: TRBJ2-7
size: NA
DNA: TGCAGTGCCAGGACAGGGGGGAACTACGAGCAGTACTTC
CDR3: CSARTGGNYEQYF

D: NA
V: TRBV2
J: TRBJ2-7
size: NA
DNA: TGTGCCAGCAGCCGCCCGACAGGCTACGAGCAGTACTTC
CDR3: CASSRPTGYEQYF

D: NA
V: TRBV5-1
J: TRBJ1-2
size: NA
DNA: TGCGCCAGCAGCCCTGAGTGGGGGGCAGGTTCGAGAGGCTACACCTTC
CDR3: CASSPEWGAGSRGYTF

D: TRBD2
V: TRBV4-1
J: TRBJ2-5
size: many
DNA: TGCGCCAGCAGCCAAGATGGGGCGGGAGGACGTCCTCGGCAAGAGACCCAGTACTTC
CDR3: CASSQDGAGGRPRQETQYF

D: TRBD1
V: TRBV6-1
J: TRBJ1-1
size: NA
DNA: TGTGCCAGCAGTCCGGACAGGGTTGATGTGGAAGCTTTCTTT
CDR3: CASSPDRVDVEAFF

D: TRBD1
V: TRBV3-1
J: TRBJ2-5
size: many
DNA: TGTGCCAGCAGCCCCGAGGACAGGGAAGAGACCCAGTACTTC
CDR3: CASSPEDREETQYF